This passage covers 18 T cell receptor beta chains from one sample sequenced in a study of Graves' ophthalmopathy and Graves' hyperthyroidism. RNA transcripts provided the template for amplifying TCR beta CDR3 regions. First-round RT-PCR with HTBI primers preceded a second-round multiplex PCR. TCRdb re-analysed the multiplex PCR reads in MiXCR, keeping a single row per CDR3 protein. The table has roughly 500,000 distinct CDR3 sequences, around an eighth seen once. Sequenced input: blood. The receptors were gathered from a woman aged 25 to 39 with Graves' ophthalmopathy.

This clonotype came up many times. This rearrangement joins TRBV28 to TRBJ1-2; perhaps TRBD1 as D (5 bases). V lost 7 bases and J 10 bases, leaving 13 bases between the germline ends. The CDR3 runs to 11 residues. Germline CDR1 reads MDHEN; CDR2 reads SYDVKM. CDR3 nucleotide sequence: TGTGCCAGCACCTTGGGGCAAGCCTACACCTTC. It encodes CASTLGQAYTF.

V is TRBV27 and J is TRBJ1-2; no reliable D call. CDR3 length: 14 amino acids. Trimming took off 2 bases at V and 7 bases at J, with 14 bases between the two ends. In germline, CDR1 is MNHEY, CDR2 SMNVEV (reference sequence). CDR3 sequence: CASSLDFRRGGYTF. The CDR3 DNA sequence: TGTGCCAGCAGTTTAGACTTCCGTCGTGGTGGCTACACCTTC.

V is TRBV3-1 and J is TRBJ1-5, with D perhaps matching TRBD1 (5 bases). This CDR3 comprises 15 residues. The germline gives CDR1 LGHDT, CDR2 YNNKEL (reference sequence). The germline V and J ends were trimmed by 0 bases and 7 bases, with 13 bases remaining between them. The CDR3 sequence: CASSQDWGVGQPQHF. In nucleotides, the CDR3 is TGTGCCAGCAGCCAAGATTGGGGGGTTGGGCAGCCCCAGCATTTT.

This clonotype came up many times. The chain employs TRBV30 and TRBJ1-1; D call uncertain. The CDR3 has 14 amino acids. The germline V gene has CDR1 GTSNPN and CDR2 SVGIG (reference sequence). Trimming took off 0 bases at V and 0 bases at J, with 8 bases between the two ends. CDR3 protein: CAWSVGGMNTEAFF. The CDR3 region has the DNA TGTGCCTGGAGTGTAGGAGGGATGAACACTGAAGCTTTCTTT.

The gene calls are TRBV9 and TRBJ1-1; D is undetermined. The CDR3 totals 14 residues. V lost 2 bases and J lost 3, with 11 bases in between. Germline loops: CDR1 SGDLS, CDR2 YYNGEE. The CDR3 loop is CASSVAEIHTEAFF. The DNA for the CDR3 is TGTGCCAGCAGCGTGGCGGAAATTCACACTGAAGCTTTCTTT.

This clonotype showed up many times. The chain couples TRBV12-3 or TRBV12-4 to TRBJ1-2, with D maybe TRBD1 (5 bases). V was trimmed by 4 bases and J by 0 bases, leaving 18 bases between them. The length of the CDR3 is 17 residues. The CDR3 protein is CASSSYRQLSPNYGYTF. The CDR3 nucleotides read TGTGCCAGCAGTTCCTATAGACAGCTTAGTCCTAACTATGGCTACACCTTC.

This clonotype was picked up many times. The chain employs TRBV30 and TRBJ1-1; weak D call: TRBD1 (5 bases). The CDR3 extends over 13 amino acids. Germline V CDR1 and CDR2: GTSNPN, SVGIG (reference sequence). With 2 bases removed from V and 4 bases from J, the gap between germline ends came to 11 bases. Here the CDR3 DNA reads TGTGCCTGGAGTCACGGGGCTAGCACTGAAGCTTTCTTT. It codes for CAWSHGASTEAFF.

The gene calls are TRBV24-1 and TRBJ1-1; TRBD1 matches at 7 bases. This CDR3 region has 15 residues. The V gene's germline CDR1 is KGHDR and CDR2 SFDVKD. After removal of 3 bases from V and 1 base from J, the junction contained 4 bases not matched to a gene. CDR3 sequence: CATSDARQGNTEAFF. For the CDR3, the DNA is TGTGCCACCAGTGATGCGAGACAGGGGAACACTGAAGCTTTCTTT.

This clonotype appeared many times. This chain joins TRBV12-3 or TRBV12-4 and TRBJ1-2; D perhaps matches TRBD1 (5 bases). This CDR3 spans 13 amino acids. CDR3 region: CVRSRGSTYGYTF. In DNA form, the CDR3 reads TGTGTCCGGAGTCGGGGGTCGACCTATGGCTACACCTTC.

This clonotype was seen many times. This chain uses TRBV12-3 or TRBV12-4 with TRBJ2-7; either TRBD1 or TRBD2 may supply D (5 bases each). Trimming pared 4 bases from V and 2 bases from J, leaving 15 bases between. The CDR3 runs 15 residues. CDR3 protein: CASSSYGTGAYEQYF. In DNA form, the CDR3 reads TGTGCCAGCAGTTCGTACGGGACCGGAGCCTACGAGCAGTACTTC.

Remarks on this clonotype: It may be a read error: a sequence one base away is much more abundant. A read error is likely, as this CDR3 ends without the conserved phenylalanine or tryptophan. V and J are TRBV11-1 and TRBJ2-7; D gene unclear. The CDR3 length is 13 residues. Trimming pared 5 bases from V and 3 bases from J, leaving 11 bases between. Germline assignment: CDR1 SGHAT and CDR2 FQDESV (reference sequence). CDR3 sequence (DNA): TGTGCCAGCAGCCTCTCGTGGGACTACGAGCAGTACCAC. Translating gives CASSLSWDYEQYH.

On this clonotype itself: Just one base apart from a much larger clone, this may be a read error. The chain couples TRBV25-1 to TRBJ2-5; 7 bases match TRBD2. From germline, CDR1 is MGHDK and CDR2 SYGVNS. CDR3 length equals 17 residues. The CDR3 spells CASSEYGAASGQESQYF. The CDR3 DNA reads as TGTGCCAGCAGTGAATATGGAGCAGCTAGCGGTCAAGAGTCCCAGTACTTC.

This clonotype was observed many times. The chain uses TRBV29-1 and TRBJ1-1; a possible D gene is TRBD1 (5 bases). The V and J ends lost 8 bases and 4 bases respectively, with 20 bases between them. This CDR3 contains 14 residues. In germline, CDR1 is SQVTM, CDR2 ANQGSEA. The CDR3 here is CSSPGPQAGTEAFF. As DNA, the CDR3 is TGCAGCTCTCCGGGACCACAGGCCGGCACTGAAGCTTTCTTT.

This clonotype was recorded once. The chain recombines TRBV27 with TRBJ1-1; a possible D gene is TRBD1 (6 bases). This CDR3 region has 15 residues. Germline CDR1 is MNHEY and CDR2 is SMNVEV (reference sequence). V was cut by 3 bases and J by 1 base, with 12 bases left in between. The CDR3 DNA reads as TGTGCCAGCAGTTTGGACAGACCATCGAACACTGAAGCTTTCTTT. Its translation is CASSLDRPSNTEAFF.

The gene calls are TRBV12-3 or TRBV12-4 and TRBJ2-2; TRBD2 agrees at 8 bases. The junction had 11 bases not matched to a gene; V was cut back by 2 bases and J by 6 bases. The CDR3 runs to 17 residues. This CDR3 reads CASSLPGRSGRSGELFF. The CDR3 bases are TGTGCCAGCAGTTTACCCGGTAGAAGCGGGAGATCCGGGGAGCTGTTTTTT.

This clonotype was found many times. The rearrangement joins TRBV6-1 to TRBJ2-2; D gene uncertain. This CDR3 is 14 amino acids long. The V gene's germline CDR1 is MNHNS and CDR2 SASEGT. The V and J ends lost 6 bases and 3 bases respectively, with 11 bases between them. The CDR3 DNA is TGTGCCAGCAGCCACGAAACTCACACCGGGGAGCTGTTTTTT. Translating gives CASSHETHTGELFF.

This clonotype was seen only a few times. The chain is built from TRBV12-3 or TRBV12-4 and TRBJ2-4, with D perhaps TRBD2 (5 bases). Trimming took 2 bases from V and 2 from J, leaving 16 bases between them. This CDR3 has 17 residues. The CDR3 sequence: CASSLIPGIDPKNIQYF. CDR3 sequence (DNA): TGTGCCAGCAGTTTAATCCCGGGAATAGACCCCAAAAACATTCAGTACTTC.

V usage is TRBV6-1 and J usage is TRBJ1-1, with 10 bases matching TRBD1. Germline lookup yields CDR1 MNHNS and CDR2 SASEGT. This CDR3 is 13 amino acids long. V gave up 5 bases and J gave up 9 bases; unmatched junction bases: 6. CDR3 sequence: CASSTDRGNQAFF. The CDR3, as DNA: TGTGCCAGCAGTACGGACAGGGGGAATCAAGCTTTCTTT.